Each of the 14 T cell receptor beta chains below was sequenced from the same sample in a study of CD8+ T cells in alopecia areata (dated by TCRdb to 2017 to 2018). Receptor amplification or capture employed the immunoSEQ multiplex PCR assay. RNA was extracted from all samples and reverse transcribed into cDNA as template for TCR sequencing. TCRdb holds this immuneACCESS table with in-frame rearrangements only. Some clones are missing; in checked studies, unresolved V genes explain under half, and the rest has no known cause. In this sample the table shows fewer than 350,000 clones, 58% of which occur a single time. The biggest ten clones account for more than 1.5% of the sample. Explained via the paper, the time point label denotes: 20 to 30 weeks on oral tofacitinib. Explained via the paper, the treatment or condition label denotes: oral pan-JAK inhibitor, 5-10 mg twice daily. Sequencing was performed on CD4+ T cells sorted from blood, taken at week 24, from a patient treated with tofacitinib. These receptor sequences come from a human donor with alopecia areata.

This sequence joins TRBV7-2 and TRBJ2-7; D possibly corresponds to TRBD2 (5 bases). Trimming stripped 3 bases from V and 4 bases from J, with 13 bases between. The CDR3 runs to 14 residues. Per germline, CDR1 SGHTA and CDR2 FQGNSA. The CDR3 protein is CASSLSGGGYEQYF. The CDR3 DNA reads TGTGCCAGCAGCTTGAGCGGTGGTGGTTACGAGCAGTACTTC.

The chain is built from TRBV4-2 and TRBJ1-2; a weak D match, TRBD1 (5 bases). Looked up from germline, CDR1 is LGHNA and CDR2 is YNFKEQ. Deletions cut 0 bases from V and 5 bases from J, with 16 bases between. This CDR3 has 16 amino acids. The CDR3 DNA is TGTGCCAGCAGCCAAGAAGGTGGGGACGGTGATTATGGCTACACCTTC. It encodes CASSQEGGDGDYGYTF.

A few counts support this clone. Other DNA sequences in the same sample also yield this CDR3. The CDR3 protein is CSVGGLAYNEQFF. The DNA for the CDR3 is TGCAGCGTTGGCGGACTAGCCTACAATGAGCAGTTCTTC. The chain joins TRBV29-1 to TRBJ2-1, with 7 bases fitting TRBD2. CDR3 length equals 13 residues. Germline values: CDR1 SQVTM, CDR2 ANQGSEA. Germline trimming cut 4 bases from V and 2 bases from J; bases unmatched to any gene: 2.

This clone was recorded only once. CDR3: CASNSQGVQETQYF. The CDR3 DNA sequence: TGTGCCAGCAACTCTCAGGGAGTCCAAGAGACCCAGTACTTC. The chain is built from TRBV28 and TRBJ2-5; D is possibly TRBD1 or TRBD2 (5 bases each). Germline CDR1 and CDR2: MDHEN and SYDVKM. The V and J ends lost 7 bases and 1 base respectively, with 13 bases between them. The CDR3 is 14 amino acids.

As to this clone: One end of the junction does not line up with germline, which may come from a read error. In DNA, the CDR3 is TGTGCCGGCAGTTTTACAGGGGCCCTCCAGGGGACCCAGTACTTC. It translates to CAGSFTGALQGTQYF. The chain links TRBV6-5 to TRBJ2-5; 7 bases fit TRBD1. Germline V gives CDR1 MNHEY, CDR2 SVGAGI. CDR3 length: 15 residues.

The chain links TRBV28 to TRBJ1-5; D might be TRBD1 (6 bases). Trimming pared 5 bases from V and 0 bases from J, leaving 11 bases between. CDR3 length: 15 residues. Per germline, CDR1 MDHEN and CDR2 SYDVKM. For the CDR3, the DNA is TGTGCCAGCAGTATACCAGGGGATAGCAATCAGCCCCAGCATTTT. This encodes CASSIPGDSNQPQHF.

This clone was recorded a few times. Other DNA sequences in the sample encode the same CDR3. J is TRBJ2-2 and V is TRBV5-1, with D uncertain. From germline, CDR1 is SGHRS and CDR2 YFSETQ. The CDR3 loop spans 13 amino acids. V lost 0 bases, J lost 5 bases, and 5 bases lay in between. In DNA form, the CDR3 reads TGCGCCAGCAGCTTGGAGGCAACCGGGGAGCTGTTTTTT. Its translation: CASSLEATGELFF.

CDR3 amino acids: CAWSVAPMNTGELFF. CDR3 coding DNA: TGTGCCTGGAGTGTAGCTCCGATGAACACCGGGGAGCTGTTTTTT. The chain links TRBV30 to TRBJ2-2, with D uncertain. CDR1 GTSNPN and CDR2 SVGIG come from the germline V gene (reference sequence). The CDR3 has 15 amino acids. The V gene lost 0 bases and the J gene lost 1 base, with 9 bases spanning the gap.

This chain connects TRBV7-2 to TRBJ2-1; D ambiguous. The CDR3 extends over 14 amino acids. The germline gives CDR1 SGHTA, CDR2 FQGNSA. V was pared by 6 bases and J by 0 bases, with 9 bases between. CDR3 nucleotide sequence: TGTGCCAGCAGTATGCCGAGCTCCTACAATGAGCAGTTCTTC. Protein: CASSMPSSYNEQFF.

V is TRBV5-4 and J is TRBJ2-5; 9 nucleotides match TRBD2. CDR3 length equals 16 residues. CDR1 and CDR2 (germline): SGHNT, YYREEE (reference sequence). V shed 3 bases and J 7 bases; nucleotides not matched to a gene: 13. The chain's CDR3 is CASSYEREAAVATQYF. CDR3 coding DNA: TGTGCCAGCAGCTACGAGCGGGAGGCAGCGGTAGCGACCCAGTACTTC.

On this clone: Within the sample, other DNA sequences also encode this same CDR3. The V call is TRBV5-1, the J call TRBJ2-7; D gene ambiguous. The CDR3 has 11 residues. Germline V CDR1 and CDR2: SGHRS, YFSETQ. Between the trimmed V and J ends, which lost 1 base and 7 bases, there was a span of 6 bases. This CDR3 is CASSLRTEQYF. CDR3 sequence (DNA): TGCGCCAGCAGCTTGAGAACTGAGCAGTACTTC.

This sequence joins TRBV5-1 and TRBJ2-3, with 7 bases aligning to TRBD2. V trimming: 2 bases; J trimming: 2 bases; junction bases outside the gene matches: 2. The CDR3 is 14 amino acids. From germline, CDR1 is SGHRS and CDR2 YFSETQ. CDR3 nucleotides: TGCGCCAGCAGCTTTGGGGGGGACACAGATACGCAGTATTTT. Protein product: CASSFGGDTDTQYF. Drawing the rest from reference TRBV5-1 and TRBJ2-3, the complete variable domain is KAGVTQTPRYLIKTRGQQVTLSCSPISGHRSVSWYQQTPGQGLQFLFEYFSETQRNKGNFPGRFSGRQFSNSRSEMNVSTLELGDSALYLCASSFGGDTDTQYFGPGTRLTVL.

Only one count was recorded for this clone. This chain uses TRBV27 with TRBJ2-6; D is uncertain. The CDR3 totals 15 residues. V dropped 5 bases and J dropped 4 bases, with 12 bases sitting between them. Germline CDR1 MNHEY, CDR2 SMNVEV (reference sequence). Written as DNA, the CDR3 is TGTGCCAGCAGTCCCAGTCCCATGGGGGCCAACGTCCTGACTTTC. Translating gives CASSPSPMGANVLTF.

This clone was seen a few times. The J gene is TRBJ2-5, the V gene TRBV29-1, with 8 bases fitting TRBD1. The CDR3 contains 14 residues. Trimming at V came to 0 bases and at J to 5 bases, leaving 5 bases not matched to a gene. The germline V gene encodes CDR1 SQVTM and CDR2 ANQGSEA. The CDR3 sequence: CSVEDLDRAETQYF. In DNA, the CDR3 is TGCAGCGTTGAAGACCTGGACAGGGCGGAGACCCAGTACTTC.